The 15 T cell receptor beta chains given below trace back to one sample, sequenced in a study of blood T cell repertoires in COVID-19. Measured with immunoSEQ multiplex PCR; TCRdb has only the in-frame clones, and not every one. The repertoire holds about 250,000 clones, with 88% as singletons. Material for sequencing was PBMCs or T cells enriched from blood (not recorded which). These receptors all come from a woman between 45 and 60 years old who had recovered from COVID-19.

V usage is TRBV7-8 and J usage is TRBJ1-5; D might be TRBD1 (5 bases). Germline-derived CDR1 and CDR2 are SGHVS and FQNEAQ. V lost 2 bases to trimming and J lost 1 base, with 12 bases between them. This CDR3 comprises 16 residues. DNA of the CDR3: TGTGCCAGCAGCTTATTGGGGGGTAGGAGCAATCAGCCCCAGCATTTT. Amino acid sequence: CASSLLGGRSNQPQHF. The whole variable domain, filled in from reference TRBV7-8 and TRBJ1-5, reads GAGVSQSPRYKVAKRGQDVALRCDPISGHVSLFWYQQALGQGPEFLTYFQNEAQLDKSGLPSDRFFAERPEGSVSTLKIQRTQQEDSAVYLCASSLLGGRSNQPQHFGDGTRLSIL.

The count of this clone is one. Here the CDR3 reads CASRSGSVAGANVLTF. In DNA form, the CDR3 reads TGTGCCAGCAGGAGCGGGAGTGTGGCTGGGGCCAACGTCCTGACTTTC. V usage is TRBV28 and J usage is TRBJ2-6; TRBD2 aligns across 8 bases. Trimming at V came to 6 bases and at J to 2 bases, leaving 6 bases not matched to a gene. The germline CDR1 and CDR2 sequences are MDHEN and SYDVKM. The CDR3 covers 16 residues. Supplemented by reference TRBV28 and TRBJ2-6, the full variable domain reads DVKVTQSSRYLVKRTGEKVFLECVQDMDHENMFWYRQDPGLGLRLIYFSYDVKMKEKGDIPEGYSVSREKKERFSLILESASTNQTSMYLCASRSGSVAGANVLTFGAGSRLTVL.

Details on this clone: At the DNA level, this CDR3 is encoded by other sequences in the same sample as well. The V gene is TRBV6-5, the J gene TRBJ1-2, with 9 bases identical to TRBD1. Germline lookup yields CDR1 MNHEY and CDR2 SVGAGI. The CDR3 sequence is 15 residues long. Trimming removed 0 bases from V and 5 bases from J; junction bases left unmatched: 4. The CDR3 sequence is CASSYSGQGNYGYTF. For the CDR3, the DNA is TGTGCCAGCAGTTACTCAGGACAGGGGAATTATGGCTACACCTTC.

The V gene is TRBV6-5, the J gene TRBJ2-7, with D tentatively TRBD2 (6 bases). This CDR3 is built from 15 residues. CDR1 is MNHEY, CDR2 SVGAGI, per germline. V was clipped by 6 bases and J by 6 bases, with 21 bases between them. CDR3 amino acids: CASSLAGRGVTEQYF. Here the CDR3 DNA reads TGTGCCAGCAGCCTGGCCGGGAGAGGAGTCACCGAGCAGTACTTC.

The chain employs TRBV24-1 and TRBJ1-2; 7 nucleotides align to TRBD1. Germline V CDR1 and CDR2: KGHDR, SFDVKD. V was pared by 3 bases and J by 6 bases, with 9 bases of the junction left unmatched. This CDR3 contains 15 residues. As DNA, the CDR3 is TGTGCCACCAGTGATACGGACAGGAAATGGGATGGCTACACCTTC. Translated: CATSDTDRKWDGYTF.

This clone was observed a few times. The V and J genes are TRBV2 and TRBJ2-3; 10 bases line up with TRBD2. The CDR3 runs to 15 residues. In germline, CDR1 is SNHLY, CDR2 FYNNEI. The ends lost 9 bases at V and 4 bases at J; junction bases unmatched: 10. The CDR3 bases are TGTGCCAGAAAAACCGGGACTAGCGAGGCAGATACGCAGTATTTT. Translated: CARKTGTSEADTQYF.

V and J are TRBV5-4 and TRBJ2-7; TRBD2 matches 10 bases. The CDR3 runs to 17 residues. V was clipped by 0 bases and J by 2 bases; unmatched bases: 8. Germline V CDR1 and CDR2: SGHNT, YYREEE (reference sequence). This chain's CDR3 is CASSLAKLAGQTYEQYF. The CDR3 bases are TGTGCCAGCAGCTTGGCCAAACTAGCGGGACAAACCTACGAGCAGTACTTC.

This clone showed up just once. Written as DNA, the CDR3 is TGTGCCAGCAGCTTGAAAGCGGGTAGTGAAGCTTTCTTT. Its protein product is CASSLKAGSEAFF. This chain links TRBV5-6 with TRBJ1-1; D is unresolved. The CDR3 is 13 residues long. Germline V gene sequence: CDR1 SGHDT, CDR2 YYEEEE. Trimming stripped 1 base from V and 7 bases from J, with 11 bases between.

The rearrangement joins TRBV14 to TRBJ1-1, with D unclear. The CDR3 runs to 13 residues. In germline, CDR1 is SGHDN, CDR2 FVKESK. V lost 2 bases and J 1 base, leaving 5 bases between the germline ends. Here the CDR3 DNA reads TGTGCCAGCAGCCAATGGAGGAACACTGAAGCTTTCTTT. Translated: CASSQWRNTEAFF. Together with reference TRBV14 and TRBJ1-1, the CDR3 gives the full variable domain: EAGVTQFPSHSVIEKGQTVTLRCDPISGHDNLYWYRRVMGKEIKFLLHFVKESKQDESGMPNNRFLAERTGGTYSTLKVQPAELEDSGVYFCASSQWRNTEAFFGQGTRLTVV.

The chain couples TRBV28 to TRBJ2-1; a weak D match, TRBD1 (5 bases). Germline lookup yields CDR1 MDHEN and CDR2 SYDVKM. The V end lost 5 bases, the J end lost 7 bases, and 15 bases lay between the germline ends. The CDR3 runs 14 residues. The CDR3, as DNA: TGTGCCAGCAGTATCCTAGACAGAAGTAATGAGCAGTTCTTC. The encoded protein is CASSILDRSNEQFF.

The V and J genes are TRBV5-6 and TRBJ1-2; D gene uncertain. Germline CDR1 is SGHDT and CDR2 is YYEEEE. V lost 0 bases, J lost 5 bases, and 11 bases lay in between. There are 14 residues in the CDR3. The CDR3 DNA reads as TGTGCCAGCAGCTTGGAATCTCTGAGGTATGGCTACACCTTC. Residues: CASSLESLRYGYTF.

This rearrangement joins TRBV28 to TRBJ2-3; D perhaps matches TRBD1 (5 bases). Germline V gene data show CDR1 as MDHEN and CDR2 as SYDVKM. V lost 6 bases, J lost 5 bases, and 15 bases lay in between. The CDR3 runs 14 residues. CDR3: CASSQGGVGDTQYF. CDR3 bases: TGTGCCAGCAGCCAGGGTGGGGTCGGAGATACGCAGTATTTT. The entire variable domain, with the rest obtained from reference TRBV28 and TRBJ2-3, is as follows: DVKVTQSSRYLVKRTGEKVFLECVQDMDHENMFWYRQDPGLGLRLIYFSYDVKMKEKGDIPEGYSVSREKKERFSLILESASTNQTSMYLCASSQGGVGDTQYFGPGTRLTVL.

The chain has TRBV2 and TRBJ1-1; 8 bases are a match to TRBD1. The germline V gene has CDR1 SNHLY and CDR2 FYNNEI. This CDR3 comprises 13 residues. V lost 3 bases and J lost 5; bases outside the gene matches: 2. The CDR3 spells CASSEGQVTEAFF. The CDR3 coding sequence is TGTGCCAGCAGTGAGGGACAGGTAACTGAAGCTTTCTTT.

V is TRBV7-9 and J is TRBJ1-2, with TRBD1 matching over 9 bases. The J segment lost 7 bases and the V segment lost 3 bases, leaving 9 bases of the junction unmatched. CDR3 size: 15 residues. CDR1 SEHNR and CDR2 FQNEAQ come from the germline V gene (reference sequence). CDR3 loop: CASSFRTGAISGYTF. The CDR3, as DNA: TGTGCCAGCAGCTTCAGGACAGGGGCGATAAGTGGCTACACCTTC.

As concerns this clone: This specimen includes other DNA sequences encoding the same CDR3. This chain connects TRBV7-2 to TRBJ2-5; 9 bases line up with TRBD1. V shed 6 bases and J 2 bases; nucleotides not matched to a gene: 4. The CDR3 spans 14 residues. In germline, CDR1 is SGHTA, CDR2 FQGNSA. The DNA for the CDR3 is TGTGCCAGCAGTTACAGGGGGCGACAAGAGACCCAGTACTTC. Amino acid sequence: CASSYRGRQETQYF.